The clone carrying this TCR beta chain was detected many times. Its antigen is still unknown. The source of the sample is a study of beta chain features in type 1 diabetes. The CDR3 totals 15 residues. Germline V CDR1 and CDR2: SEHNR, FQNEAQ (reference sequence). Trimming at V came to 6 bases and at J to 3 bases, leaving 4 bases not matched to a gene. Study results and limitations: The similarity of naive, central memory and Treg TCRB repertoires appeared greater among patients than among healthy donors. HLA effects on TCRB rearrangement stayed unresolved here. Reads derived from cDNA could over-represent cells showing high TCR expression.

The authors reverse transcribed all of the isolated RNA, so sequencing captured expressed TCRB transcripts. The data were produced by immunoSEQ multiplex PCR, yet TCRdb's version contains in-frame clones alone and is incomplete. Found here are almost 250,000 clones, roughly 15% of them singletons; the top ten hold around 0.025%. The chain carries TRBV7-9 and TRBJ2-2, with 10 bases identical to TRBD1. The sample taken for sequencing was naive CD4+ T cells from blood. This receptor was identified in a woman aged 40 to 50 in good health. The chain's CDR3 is CASSKTGGHTGELFF. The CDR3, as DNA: TGTGCCAGCAGTAAGACAGGGGGCCACACCGGGGAGCTGTTTTTT.